The 22 T cell receptor beta chains below all came from one sample that was sequenced in a study of blood T cell repertoires in COVID-19. Libraries were prepared by immunoSEQ multiplex PCR; TCRdb keeps only in-frame clonotypes and omits some of them. Among 150,000 to 200,000 clones listed, 90% to 95% were seen once. The sample consisted of peripheral blood. Receptors were obtained from a woman aged 55-69 years with COVID-19, enrolled during active disease.

This chain joins TRBV6-5 and TRBJ1-1; TRBD1 matches 9 bases. J lost 4 bases, V lost 0 bases, and 6 bases had no gene match. The germline V gene encodes CDR1 MNHEY and CDR2 SVGAGI. This CDR3 has 16 residues. CDR3 nucleotides: TGTGCCAGCAGTTACTCGAGGGACAGGGTCGGCACTGAAGCTTTCTTT. Residues: CASSYSRDRVGTEAFF.

This clone showed up just once. This chain connects TRBV7-2 to TRBJ1-2; a possible D gene is TRBD1 (5 bases). This CDR3 is built from 13 residues. V lost 3 bases, J lost 2 bases, and 7 bases lay in between. Germline lookup yields CDR1 SGHTA and CDR2 FQGNSA. The CDR3 region has the DNA TGTGCCAGCAGCTTGGGACTGAACTATGGCTACACCTTC. Encoded protein: CASSLGLNYGYTF.

This chain joins TRBV19 and TRBJ1-2; 10 nucleotides agree with TRBD1. Germline V CDR1 and CDR2: LNHDA, SQIVND (reference sequence). CDR3 length: 15 residues. J gave up 8 bases and V 4 bases, and 10 bases lay outside the gene matches. CDR3 residues: CASSKLDRGQEGYTF. The CDR3, as DNA: TGTGCCAGTAGTAAGCTTGACAGGGGGCAGGAGGGCTACACCTTC.

The rearrangement links TRBV10-3 to TRBJ1-3, with D possibly matching TRBD1 (6 bases). Germline loops: CDR1 ENHRY, CDR2 SYGVKD. Trimming left V 2 bases short and J 3 bases short, with 14 bases between. The CDR3 runs to 16 residues. CDR3 sequence reads: CAISEVTGMIGNTIYF. In nucleotides, the CDR3 is TGTGCCATCAGTGAGGTCACAGGGATGATTGGAAACACCATATATTTT.

This clone was seen more than once but under ten times. The chain combines TRBV19 with TRBJ1-2; 9 bases align to TRBD1. The germline V gene encodes CDR1 LNHDA and CDR2 SQIVND (reference sequence). J was trimmed by 8 bases and V by 4 bases; bases with no gene match: 20. The CDR3 covers 18 residues. The CDR3 reads CASSKSRDRVPHGGGYTF. The CDR3 DNA is TGTGCCAGTAGTAAATCCCGGGACAGGGTACCCCATGGAGGGGGCTACACCTTC. Looking up the rest from reference TRBV19 and TRBJ1-2 gives the full variable domain: DGGITQSPKYLFRKEGQNVTLSCEQNLNHDAMYWYRQDPGQGLRLIYYSQIVNDFQKGDIAEGYSVSREKKESFPLTVTSAQKNPTAFYLCASSKSRDRVPHGGGYTFGSGTRLTVV.

The chain couples TRBV30 to TRBJ1-4; perhaps TRBD1 as D (5 bases). Trimming stripped 3 bases from V and 10 bases from J, with 15 bases between. The CDR3 consists of 13 residues. From germline, CDR1 is GTSNPN and CDR2 SVGIG (reference sequence). The CDR3 sequence: CAWRPQVWGKLFF. CDR3 bases: TGTGCCTGGAGACCACAGGTGTGGGGAAAACTGTTTTTT.

V usage is TRBV10-3 and J usage is TRBJ1-1, with 10 bases aligning to TRBD1. In germline, CDR1 is ENHRY, CDR2 SYGVKD. After removal of 4 bases from V and 6 bases from J, the junction contained 5 bases not matched to a gene. The CDR3 totals 14 residues. CDR3 sequence: CAISGTGQGSEAFF. The CDR3 DNA reads as TGTGCCATCAGTGGAACGGGACAGGGGTCTGAAGCTTTCTTT.

This chain links TRBV12-3 or TRBV12-4 with TRBJ1-2, with D unresolved. This CDR3 has 12 amino acids. The V end lost 6 bases, the J end lost 8 bases, and 13 bases lay between the germline ends. In nucleotides, the CDR3 is TGTGCCAGCAGCCTAGGAGGTTCAGGCTACACCTTC. Amino acids: CASSLGGSGYTF.

This chain uses TRBV29-1 with TRBJ2-5; weak D call: TRBD1 (5 bases). V was pared by 0 bases and J by 4 bases, with 15 bases between. This CDR3 is built from 15 residues. Germline V gene sequence: CDR1 SQVTM, CDR2 ANQGSEA. The CDR3 region has the DNA TGCAGCGTTGAAGAGCAGGGTACTATTGGAGAGACCCAGTACTTC. It is translated as CSVEEQGTIGETQYF. Together with reference TRBV29-1 and TRBJ2-5, the CDR3 gives the full variable domain: SAVISQKPSRDICQRGTSLTIQCQVDSQVTMMFWYRQQPGQSLTLIATANQGSEATYESGFVIDKFPISRPNLTFSTLTVSNMSPEDSSIYLCSVEEQGTIGETQYFGPGTRLLVL.

This sequence joins TRBV5-1 and TRBJ1-2; 10 nucleotides agree with TRBD1. J gave up 7 bases and V 0 bases, and 12 bases lay outside the gene matches. CDR1 is SGHRS and CDR2 is YFSETQ in the germline V gene. The CDR3 extends over 17 amino acids. DNA for the CDR3: TGCGCCAGCAGCTTGGGGGACAGGGGCCCCCAGGGTGCTGGCTACACCTTC. Protein sequence: CASSLGDRGPQGAGYTF. The full variable domain, rest sourced from reference TRBV5-1 and TRBJ1-2, is KAGVTQTPRYLIKTRGQQVTLSCSPISGHRSVSWYQQTPGQGLQFLFEYFSETQRNKGNFPGRFSGRQFSNSRSEMNVSTLELGDSALYLCASSLGDRGPQGAGYTFGSGTRLTVV.

V and J are TRBV5-8 and TRBJ2-2, with TRBD2 identical over 8 bases. Losses at the gene ends were 4 bases for V and 1 base for J; bases not matched to a gene: 6. Germline V gene sequence: CDR1 SGHTS, CDR2 YDEGEE. The CDR3 runs 16 residues. The CDR3: CASSPVGGGNTGELFF. The CDR3 region has the DNA TGTGCCAGCAGCCCCGTCGGGGGGGGGAACACCGGGGAGCTGTTTTTT.

The chain joins TRBV5-1 to TRBJ1-1; D call uncertain. CDR1 is SGHRS and CDR2 is YFSETQ in the germline V gene. Trimming cost V 3 bases and J 1 base, with 7 bases left between them. The CDR3 loop spans 13 amino acids. Written as DNA, the CDR3 is TGCGCCAGCAGCTACAGAGCGAACACTGAAGCTTTCTTT. This sequence encodes CASSYRANTEAFF.

The CDR3 region has the DNA TGCGCCAGCAGCTTGGTGACTAGCGGGGTGCAAGCCAAAAACATTCAGTACTTC. Amino acid sequence: CASSLVTSGVQAKNIQYF. The V call is TRBV5-1, the J call TRBJ2-4, with TRBD2 matching over 11 bases. Germline V CDR1 and CDR2: SGHRS, YFSETQ. This CDR3 contains 18 residues. Trimming at V came to 0 bases and at J to 0 bases, leaving 5 bases not matched to a gene.

The V call is TRBV11-2, the J call TRBJ2-5; perhaps TRBD1 as D (6 bases). The germline CDR1 and CDR2 sequences are SGHAT and FQNNGV. Trimming removed 5 bases from V and 2 bases from J, with 9 bases in between. The CDR3 sequence is 13 residues long. CDR3 protein: CASSQGTQETQYF. The CDR3 region has the DNA TGTGCCAGCAGCCAGGGGACACAAGAGACCCAGTACTTC.

The V gene is TRBV19, the J gene TRBJ1-1; D may be TRBD1 (6 bases). The CDR3 contains 14 residues. V gave up 5 bases and J gave up 5 bases, with 15 bases separating them. Germline CDR1 LNHDA, CDR2 SQIVND (reference sequence). The DNA for the CDR3 is TGTGCCAGTAGTGGACACAGGGTAAGGACTGAAGCTTTCTTT. Its translation: CASSGHRVRTEAFF. The full variable domain, with the rest looked up from reference TRBV19 and TRBJ1-1, is DGGITQSPKYLFRKEGQNVTLSCEQNLNHDAMYWYRQDPGQGLRLIYYSQIVNDFQKGDIAEGYSVSREKKESFPLTVTSAQKNPTAFYLCASSGHRVRTEAFFGQGTRLTVV.

V usage is TRBV7-2 and J usage is TRBJ2-1, with 7 bases matching TRBD2. Germline-derived CDR1 and CDR2 are SGHTA and FQGNSA. V was pared by 5 bases and J by 1 base, with 8 bases of the junction left unmatched. The CDR3 has 16 residues. CDR3 bases: TGTGCCAGCAGCCTTCAAAGCGGGGCATCCTACAATGAGCAGTTCTTC. This gives the protein CASSLQSGASYNEQFF.

The chain has TRBV6-1 and TRBJ1-2; a weak D match, TRBD1 (5 bases). V lost 1 base and J 6 bases, leaving 12 bases between the germline ends. The CDR3 runs 14 residues. Germline loops: CDR1 MNHNS, CDR2 SASEGT. Here the CDR3 reads CASSEGRGKNGYTF. DNA of the CDR3: TGTGCCAGCAGTGAAGGGCGGGGGAAGAATGGCTACACCTTC.

The chain is built from TRBV29-1 and TRBJ2-1; 10 bases align to TRBD1. The CDR3 runs 14 residues. CDR1 is SQVTM and CDR2 is ANQGSEA in the germline V gene. V lost 5 bases to trimming and J lost 2 bases; unmatched junction nucleotides: 3. The CDR3 nucleotides read TGCAGCGTTTCGGGGACAGGGGCCTACAATGAGCAGTTCTTC. This gives the protein CSVSGTGAYNEQFF.

This chain connects TRBV19 to TRBJ1-2, with a possible D match to TRBD1 (5 bases). Germline loops: CDR1 LNHDA, CDR2 SQIVND (reference sequence). This CDR3 has 11 residues. V was pared by 2 bases and J by 10 bases, with 8 bases between. The CDR3 nucleotides read TGTGCCAGTAGTATACAGGGCGACTACACCTTC. Protein product: CASSIQGDYTF.

V and J are TRBV4-2 and TRBJ2-2, with 8 nucleotides matching TRBD1. CDR1 and CDR2 from the germline V gene are LGHNA and YNFKEQ. The CDR3 is 16 amino acids. The V segment lost 4 bases and the J segment 0 bases; nucleotides outside the gene matches: 4. The CDR3 here is CASSLRQGTNTGELFF. CDR3 sequence (DNA): TGTGCCAGCAGCCTGAGACAGGGGACGAACACCGGGGAGCTGTTTTTT.

This chain joins TRBV3-1 (or the pseudogene TRBV3-2) and TRBJ1-1; TRBD1 is a possible D gene (6 bases). Between the trimmed V and J ends, which lost 0 bases and 2 bases, there was a span of 13 bases. The CDR3 is 16 amino acids. The germline CDR1 and CDR2 sequences are LGHDT and YNNKEL (reference sequence). CDR3 protein: CASSQDLGQINTEAFF. Written as DNA, the CDR3 is TGTGCCAGCAGCCAAGACCTAGGACAGATAAACACTGAAGCTTTCTTT.

CDR3 in DNA: TGTGCCAGCAGCTCCGGACTAGCGGGGGGATACAATGAGCAGTTCTTC. Protein: CASSSGLAGGYNEQFF. This chain links TRBV11-3 with TRBJ2-1; 14 nucleotides line up with TRBD2. Trimming cost V 4 bases and J 4 bases; bases outside gene matches: 3. Germline V gene sequence: CDR1 SGHNT, CDR2 YENEEA. The CDR3 contains 16 residues.